This TCR beta chain was sequenced for a study of beta chain bispecific antibodies for T cell cancers. Study-wide results and limits: TRBV5-6, highly similar to TRBV5-5, is cross-recognized by anti-TRBV5-5 antibody. Most targeted TRBV signal came from the leukemia cell line cells, not normal T cells. TRBV-directed bispecific antibodies appeared to leave all non-targeted, unrelated TRBV family members unaffected. The TRBV12-3 share of total TRBV signal fell more than 98% after anti-TRBV12 rather than anti-CD19 exposure.

TCRdb processed the 5' RACE reads anew with MiXCR; each CDR3 protein has one entry. The sample lists some 20,000 distinct CDR3 sequences, around 2% seen once, with about 4.9% in the top ten. The length of the CDR3 is 16 residues. The germline V gene has CDR1 SGHAT and CDR2 FQNNGV. V lost 5 bases and J lost 4, with 19 bases in between. This clonotype has a count of ten or more. Its antigen is not known. Either OKT3 anti-CD3 antibody or CD3/CD28 beads expanded T cells from blood mononuclear cells over approximately 3 days. Cocultures held around 5 x 10^4 normal T cells, around 5 x 10^4 targets, and bispecific antibody.

This chain uses TRBV11-2 with TRBJ2-3; the D is unclear. The sample was healthy donor T cells cultured with leukemia cells, taken from a culture containing a bispecific antibody targeting TCR Vbeta12. The receptor's source is a human donor in good health. Some clones in this sample may be carry-over from other donors' samples. CDR3 DNA sequence: TGTGCCAGCAGCGCCCTAGGTTTAAGCGTCGCAGATACGCAGTATTTT. Its translation is CASSALGLSVADTQYF.